This T cell receptor beta chain appears in the sequencing data of a study of Graves' ophthalmopathy and Graves' hyperthyroidism. This clonotype was recorded at least ten times. At one end, the junction sequence differs from germline, possibly due to a read error. Presentation of ophthalmopathy in the donors involved moderate-to-severe activity, CAS ≥3, NOSPECS ≥4 and a duration under 3 months. The V gene's germline CDR1 is SNHLY and CDR2 FYNNEI. This CDR3 is 13 amino acids long. TCR beta CDR3 amplification used RNA transcripts. An opening RT-PCR round employed HTBI primers and preceded a second-round multiplex PCR. TCRdb reanalysed the multiplex PCR reads using MiXCR and keeps one entry per CDR3 protein. The table includes hundreds of thousands of distinct CDR3 sequences, around 42% detected once.

The chain recombines TRBV2 with TRBJ1-5; 7 bases are a match to TRBD1. The sequence derives from an adult man with Graves' ophthalmopathy. Sequencing was done on a sample of peripheral blood. The CDR3 nucleotides read TGTGCCAGCAGAGAAGACAGGGATCAGCCCCAGCATTTT. This sequence encodes CASREDRDQPQHF.